These T cell receptor beta chains were read from a single sample in a study of blood T cells in healthy people across ages. TCRdb re-called the 5' RACE reads through MiXCR, storing one row per CDR3 protein. The table includes about 1.1 million distinct CDR3 sequences, 35% to 40% detected once. Sequenced input: blood. The receptors shown here come from a young man in good health. The CDR3 runs from the conserved cysteine through the conserved F or W. A D gene is named only where the DNA matches it firmly. Size is stated for part of the rows, as once, few or many counts, or as a class when the clone is expanded.

size	D	V	J	CDR3	DNA
few	NA	TRBV2	TRBJ1-6	CASTIPGADNSPLHF	TGTGCCAGCACTATCCCGGGGGCCGATAATTCACCCCTCCACTTT
NA	NA	TRBV3-1	TRBJ2-6	CASSQRGRIGANVLTF	TGTGCCAGCAGCCAGAGGGGCCGGATTGGGGCCAACGTCCTGACTTTC
NA	NA	TRBV27	TRBJ2-7	CASSPLGGRDEQYF	TGTGCCAGCAGTCCCTTGGGGGGACGGGATGAGCAGTACTTC
few	NA	TRBV5-1	TRBJ2-2	CASSLDGGGLSGELFF	TGCGCCAGCAGCTTGGATGGCGGGGGCTTGTCAGGGGAGCTGTTTTTT
NA	NA	TRBV27	TRBJ1-2	CASSLNRRETYGYTF	TGTGCCAGCAGTTTAAACAGAAGGGAGACATATGGCTACACCTTC
many	NA	TRBV11-2	TRBJ2-1	CASSLERVSYNEQFF	TGTGCCAGCAGCTTAGAGCGGGTCTCCTACAATGAGCAGTTCTTC
few	NA	TRBV7-2	TRBJ1-2	CASSQGRNLYGYTF	TGTGCCAGCAGCCAGGGACGCAACCTCTATGGCTACACCTTC
NA	NA	TRBV6-2/TRBV6-3	TRBJ2-2	CASSLQGGDTGELFF	TGTGCCAGCAGCCTACAGGGAGGAGACACCGGGGAGCTGTTTTTT
NA	NA	TRBV4-3	TRBJ2-5	CASSQVGYETQYF	TGCGCCAGCAGCCAAGTAGGGTACGAGACCCAGTACTTC
NA	TRBD1	TRBV7-9	TRBJ1-4	CASSSETLGGGSEKLFF	TGCGCCAGCAGCTCGGAAACTTTAGGGGGCGGAAGTGAAAAACTGTTTTTT
NA	TRBD2	TRBV6-1	TRBJ2-5	CASSESILAVGTQYF	TGTGCCAGCAGTGAAAGCATACTAGCGGTGGGGACCCAGTACTTC
few	NA	TRBV10-3	TRBJ1-1	CAISESEGTEAFF	TGTGCCATCAGTGAGTCGGAGGGTACTGAAGCTTTCTTT
few	NA	TRBV28	TRBJ2-5	CASSPTGGRETQYF	TGTGCCAGCAGTCCTACCGGGGGGCGGGAGACCCAGTACTTC
few	NA	TRBV4-1	TRBJ1-1	CASSQEGGANTEAFF	TGCGCCAGCAGCCAAGAGGGAGGGGCGAACACTGAAGCTTTCTTT
many	NA	TRBV6-2/TRBV6-3	TRBJ2-4	CASSYGPWQGQAKNIQYF	TGTGCCAGCAGTTACGGTCCGTGGCAGGGTCAAGCCAAAAACATTCAGTACTTC
NA	TRBD2	TRBV20-1	TRBJ2-5	CSAPGGAETQYF	TGCAGTGCTCCCGGGGGGGCAGAGACCCAGTACTTC
few	TRBD2	TRBV12-3/TRBV12-4	TRBJ2-3	CASSLVAGLVTDTQYF	TGTGCCAGCAGTTTAGTAGCGGGGCTTGTCACAGATACGCAGTATTTT
NA	TRBD1	TRBV6-1	TRBJ1-6	CASSGPTGHGTSSYNSPLHF	TGTGCCAGCAGTGGGCCGACAGGGCACGGGACTAGCTCCTATAATTCACCCCTCCACTTT
NA	NA	TRBV12-3/TRBV12-4	TRBJ2-7	CASSQGGGTYEQYF	TGTGCCAGCAGCCAAGGAGGGGGCACCTACGAGCAGTACTTC
few	NA	TRBV6-5	TRBJ1-1	CASARAVGEAFF	TGTGCCAGCGCCCGGGCAGTGGGTGAAGCTTTCTTT
NA	TRBD1	TRBV5-1	TRBJ2-5	CASSLLFTSGQGQETQYF	TGCGCCAGCAGCTTGTTGTTTACGTCGGGACAGGGCCAAGAGACCCAGTACTTC
NA	TRBD2	TRBV3-1	TRBJ2-7	CASTLAGVNNEQYF	TGTGCCAGCACACTAGCGGGGGTGAACAATGAGCAGTACTTC
NA	TRBD2	TRBV6-1	TRBJ2-1	CASSGQAGETYNEQFF	TGTGCCAGCAGTGGACAAGCGGGGGAAACCTACAATGAGCAGTTCTTC
NA	NA	TRBV7-9	TRBJ2-1	CASGFPLQETQFF	TGTGCCAGCGGCTTCCCCCTACAAGAGACCCAGTTCTTC
few	TRBD2	TRBV7-3	TRBJ2-5	CASSSLAGGRAEETQYF	TGTGCCAGCAGCTCCCTAGCGGGGGGAAGGGCAGAAGAGACCCAGTACTTC
NA	NA	TRBV30	TRBJ2-7	CAWSAGHHYEQYF	TGTGCCTGGAGTGCGGGACATCACTACGAGCAGTACTTC
NA	NA	TRBV28	TRBJ2-3	CASSLRGLTDTQYF	TGTGCCAGCAGTTTGCGGGGACTCACAGATACGCAGTATTTT
NA	TRBD1	TRBV20-1	TRBJ1-6	CSARRQGHSSPLHF	TGCAGTGCAAGAAGACAGGGTCATAGTTCACCCCTCCACTTT
NA	NA	TRBV6-2/TRBV6-3	TRBJ1-1	CASSSAGNGETEAFF	TGTGCCAGCAGTTCCGCGGGGAACGGTGAAACTGAAGCTTTCTTT
NA	TRBD2	TRBV9	TRBJ2-5	CASSDSGTSQETQYF	TGTGCCAGCAGCGACTCCGGGACTAGCCAAGAGACCCAGTACTTC
few	NA	TRBV7-2	TRBJ2-5	CASSSDPGPFGTQYF	TGTGCCAGCAGCTCCGACCCGGGCCCTTTTGGGACCCAGTACTTC
NA	NA	TRBV7-8	TRBJ1-5	CASSLYGGAQPQHF	TGTGCCAGCAGCTTATATGGAGGAGCTCAGCCCCAGCATTTT
NA	NA	TRBV7-2	TRBJ2-1	CASSLDLDHLRMDEQFF	TGTGCCAGCAGCTTAGATCTCGACCACCTACGGATGGATGAGCAGTTCTTC
few	TRBD1	TRBV7-9	TRBJ2-5	CASSAPTGVGETQYF	TGTGCCAGCAGCGCTCCGACAGGGGTCGGAGAGACCCAGTACTTC
NA	TRBD1	TRBV6-2/TRBV6-3	TRBJ2-5	CANSYPPTGIQETQYF	TGTGCCAACAGTTACCCCCCGACAGGGATCCAAGAGACCCAGTACTTC
NA	TRBD1	TRBV6-5	TRBJ2-1	CASSWTGYNEQFF	TGTGCCAGCAGTTGGACAGGGTACAATGAGCAGTTCTTC
NA	TRBD1	TRBV10-3	TRBJ1-1	CAISESETGDVGNTEAFF	TGTGCCATCAGTGAGTCGGAGACAGGGGATGTTGGTAACACTGAAGCTTTCTTT
NA	TRBD1	TRBV2	TRBJ1-2	CASSKRGDSLYGGYTF	TGTGCCAGCAGCAAGCGGGGGGACAGCCTCTATGGCGGCTACACCTTC
NA	NA	TRBV14	TRBJ2-3	CASSQTITGTDTQYF	TGTGCCAGCAGCCAAACCATAACAGGGACAGATACGCAGTATTTT
NA	TRBD2	TRBV14	TRBJ2-5	CASSLTSSGTYKSQYF	TGTGCCAGCAGCCTGACTAGCTCCGGTACCTATAAGTCCCAGTACTTC
NA	NA	TRBV7-8	TRBJ2-2	CASSLQRKTGELFF	TGTGCCAGCAGCTTACAGCGGAAAACCGGGGAGCTGTTTTTT
NA	NA	TRBV12-3/TRBV12-4	TRBJ1-1	CASSFQGSAEAFF	TGTGCCAGCAGCTTTCAGGGATCCGCTGAAGCTTTCTTT
NA	NA	TRBV5-1	TRBJ2-3	CASSAAGRNTQYF	TGCGCCAGCAGCGCGGCAGGTCGAAATACGCAGTATTTT
few	NA	TRBV18	TRBJ1-1	CASSPTGTNTEAFF	TGTGCCAGCTCACCTACAGGGACGAACACTGAAGCTTTCTTT
NA	TRBD2	TRBV4-3	TRBJ2-7	CASSQNLRGESYEQYF	TGCGCCAGCAGCCAAAATTTACGGGGGGAGAGCTACGAGCAGTACTTC
few	TRBD1	TRBV24-1	TRBJ2-3	CATSDGGTGVWTDTQYF	TGTGCCACCAGTGATGGCGGGACAGGGGTGTGGACAGATACGCAGTATTTT
few	NA	TRBV6-6	TRBJ1-4	CASSYEINEKLFF	TGTGCCAGCAGTTACGAGATTAATGAAAAACTGTTTTTT
few	NA	TRBV5-1	TRBJ1-2	CASSLGTVSNYGYTF	TGCGCCAGCAGCTTGGGGACAGTTTCTAACTATGGCTACACCTTC
few	TRBD2	TRBV20-1	TRBJ2-5	CSASDTSTGTTLYQETQYF	TGCAGTGCTAGTGACACCTCGACGGGGACTACCCTGTACCAAGAGACCCAGTACTTC
NA	NA	TRBV13	TRBJ2-7	CASSSDTPREQYF	TGTGCCAGCAGTTCGGACACTCCCAGAGAGCAGTACTTC
NA	NA	TRBV4-3	TRBJ2-1	CASSSQGPGLNEQFF	TGCGCCAGCAGCTCTCAGGGTCCGGGACTCAATGAGCAGTTCTTC
few	NA	TRBV28	TRBJ2-1	CASRVRGGNNEQFF	TGTGCCAGCAGGGTCAGGGGGGGGAACAATGAGCAGTTCTTC
NA	TRBD2	TRBV20-1	TRBJ2-2	CSASGGGASTGELFF	TGCAGTGCTAGTGGCGGGGGGGCCAGCACCGGGGAGCTGTTTTTT
NA	NA	TRBV10-3	TRBJ1-1	CAITHEPMNTEAFF	TGTGCCATCACCCATGAACCGATGAACACTGAAGCTTTCTTT
NA	NA	TRBV11-2	TRBJ1-2	CASSLDGGGGYTF	TGCGCCAGCAGCTTGGACGGAGGCGGAGGCTACACCTTC
NA	NA	TRBV10-3	TRBJ2-3	CAISLEGDTQYF	TGTGCCATCAGTCTAGAAGGAGATACGCAGTATTTT
NA	TRBD2	TRBV29-1	TRBJ2-1	CSVGREGEQFF	TGCAGCGTCGGGAGGGAGGGTGAGCAGTTCTTC
many	NA	TRBV27	TRBJ2-7	CASSLGRNSYEQYF	TGCGCCAGCAGCTTGGGCCGCAACAGCTACGAGCAGTACTTC
NA	NA	TRBV6-1	TRBJ1-2	CASSEWGTTNYGYTF	TGTGCCAGCAGTGAATGGGGGACCACTAACTATGGCTACACCTTC
NA	TRBD2	TRBV7-9	TRBJ2-1	CAGSRRGGAGETQFF	TGTGCAGGCTCTCGACGGGGCGGGGCGGGGGAGACCCAGTTCTTC